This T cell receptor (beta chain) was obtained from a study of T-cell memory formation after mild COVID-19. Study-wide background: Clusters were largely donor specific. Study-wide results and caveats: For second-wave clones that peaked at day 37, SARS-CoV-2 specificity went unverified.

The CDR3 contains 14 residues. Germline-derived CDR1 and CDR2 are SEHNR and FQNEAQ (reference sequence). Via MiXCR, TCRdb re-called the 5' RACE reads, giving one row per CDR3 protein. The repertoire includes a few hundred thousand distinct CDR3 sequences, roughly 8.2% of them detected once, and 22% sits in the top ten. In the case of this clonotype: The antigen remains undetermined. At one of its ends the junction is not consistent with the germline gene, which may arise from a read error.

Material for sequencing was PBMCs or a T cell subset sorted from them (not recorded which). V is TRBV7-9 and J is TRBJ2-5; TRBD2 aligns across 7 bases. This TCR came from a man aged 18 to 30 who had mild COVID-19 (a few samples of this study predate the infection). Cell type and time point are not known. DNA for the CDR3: TGTGACAGCAGCTTAGAATGGGGGGGAGAGACCCAGTACTTC. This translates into CDSSLEWGGETQYF.